The present T cell receptor beta chain was sequenced within a study of Ad26.COV2.S vaccination and SARS-CoV-2 variants. The germline CDR1 and CDR2 sequences are MDHEN and SYDVKM. J lost 1 base, V lost 2 bases, and 7 bases had no gene match. CDR3 length equals 18 residues. Indicated treatment: roughly 20 received Ad26.COV2.S at low or high dose, single or two shots; 5 received placebo; per-sample allocation not given. Specimens were obtained on day 63 following the first vaccine or placebo injection. About this clone: Its cognate antigen is unknown.

Assay used: immunoSEQ multiplex PCR; TCRdb lists only in-frame clones, some missing. The data contain 300,000 to 400,000 clones, roughly 81% of them singletons. Study-wide points: After vaccination, substantial breadth of spike-specific CD8+ and CD4+ responses was reported.

This chain joins TRBV28 and TRBJ2-2; TRBD2 agrees at 10 bases. The material sequenced was peripheral blood, taken in a trial of Ad26.COV2.S vaccine versus placebo. This TCR was recovered from a person aged 18-60 years who received the Ad26.COV2.S COVID-19 vaccine or a placebo. This chain's CDR3 is CASSLMLAGELNTGELFF. In DNA form, the CDR3 reads TGTGCCAGCAGTTTAATGCTAGCGGGAGAACTGAACACCGGGGAGCTGTTTTTT. The full variable domain, in which reference TRBV28 and TRBJ2-2 provide the parts outside the CDR3, is DVKVTQSSRYLVKRTGEKVFLECVQDMDHENMFWYRQDPGLGLRLIYFSYDVKMKEKGDIPEGYSVSREKKERFSLILESASTNQTSMYLCASSLMLAGELNTGELFFGEGSRLTVL.